This TCR beta chain was identified during a study of cytomegalovirus exposure and HLA in healthy donors. Findings and caveats of the study: One cluster of highly shared sequence variants probably arose as a sequencing artifact.

The CDR3 is made up of 12 amino acids. V lost 8 bases to trimming and J lost 6 bases, with 10 bases between them. Germline CDR1 is MNHNY and CDR2 is SVGAGI (reference sequence). This clone showed up many times. The antigen is undetermined. A multiplex PCR was run with 60 Vbeta primers and 13 Jbeta primers. The assay was immunoSEQ multiplex PCR, and TCRdb's table has in-frame clones only and misses some. The sample lists 65,000 to 90,000 clones, more than 65% occurring once. The rearrangement joins TRBV6-6 to TRBJ1-4; D is possibly TRBD1 (6 bases). The TCR sequence derives from a woman aged 40-49 years in good health and CMV-seropositive. Sequences were obtained from PBMCs. The CDR3 spells CASRNRDEKLFF. The DNA of the CDR3 is TGTGCCAGCCGAAACAGGGATGAAAAACTGTTTTTT.